One sample yielded the 18 T cell receptor beta chains listed below, sequenced in a study of identical twins. TCRdb reanalysed the 5' RACE reads using MiXCR and keeps one entry per CDR3 protein. The sample includes around 450,000 distinct CDR3 sequences, more than 13% seen only once; the top ten take around 0.57%. The same sample was also studied in work on yellow fever vaccine responses in identical twins.

Material for sequencing was CD4+ T cells sorted from blood. Every receptor here comes from a woman under 30 in good health.

This sequence joins TRBV7-3 and TRBJ1-2, with 9 positions matching TRBD1. This CDR3 spans 16 amino acids. Germline CDR1 and CDR2: SGHTA and FQGTGA. The V and J ends lost 0 bases and 6 bases, in that order; junction bases with no gene match: 8. CDR3 region: CASSLTSSGTGHGYTF. The CDR3 coding sequence is TGTGCCAGCAGCTTAACTTCCTCCGGGACAGGGCATGGCTACACCTTC.

This clonotype was found a few times. As DNA, the CDR3 is TGTGCCAGCTCACCAGAATTGGGACGGGCGGGTACTGAAGCTTTCTTT. Encoded protein: CASSPELGRAGTEAFF. The chain combines TRBV18 with TRBJ1-1, with a tentative D call TRBD1 (5 bases). Between the trimmed V and J ends, which lost 2 bases and 5 bases, there was a span of 18 bases. There are 16 residues in the CDR3. Germline V gene lookup returns CDR1 KGHSH and CDR2 LQKENI.

The sample holds a few counts of this clonotype. The chain couples TRBV2 to TRBJ2-1; 7 nucleotides agree with TRBD1. The CDR3 is 13 residues long. Germline CDR1 SNHLY, CDR2 FYNNEI. Germline trimming cut 8 bases from V and 6 bases from J; bases unmatched to any gene: 7. For the CDR3, the DNA is TGTGCCAGCGAACCCGACAGGGCCAATGAGCAGTTCTTC. It codes for CASEPDRANEQFF.

This clonotype was seen a few times. The V call is TRBV9, the J call TRBJ2-1; perhaps D is TRBD1 or TRBD2 (6 bases each). Germline-derived CDR1 and CDR2 are SGDLS and YYNGEE. V was clipped by 4 bases and J by 8 bases, with 16 bases between them. There are 14 residues in the CDR3. Here the CDR3 DNA reads TGTGCCAGCAGCTTAGGTGGGGGGCTGGATGAGCAGTTCTTC. Encoded protein: CASSLGGGLDEQFF.

The V call is TRBV2, the J call TRBJ2-7; D may be TRBD2 (5 bases). V was trimmed by 6 bases and J by 3 bases, leaving 9 bases between them. The CDR3 is made up of 12 amino acids. Germline assignment: CDR1 SNHLY and CDR2 FYNNEI. This CDR3 reads CASSEGIYEQYF. CDR3 in DNA: TGTGCCAGCAGCGAGGGTATCTACGAGCAGTACTTC.

This clonotype was observed a handful of times. V usage is TRBV3-1 and J usage is TRBJ1-2; possibly TRBD1 for D (5 bases). Germline-derived CDR1 and CDR2 are LGHDT and YNNKEL (reference sequence). The length of the CDR3 is 14 residues. Trimming took 1 base from V and 4 from J, leaving 10 bases between them. For the CDR3, the DNA is TGTGCCAGCAGCCAAGCGGGGGGTGGCTATGGCTACACCTTC. This translates into CASSQAGGGYGYTF.

This clonotype appeared a few times. The CDR3 DNA follows: TGCGCCAGCAGCTTGGTAGTTAGCGGGGTGAGACCCTACGAGCAGTACTTC. It specifies CASSLVVSGVRPYEQYF. The chain combines TRBV5-1 with TRBJ2-7; 8 bases line up with TRBD2. The CDR3 length is 17 residues. Germline-derived CDR1 and CDR2 are SGHRS and YFSETQ. Unmatched junction bases numbered 10, after V lost 0 bases and J lost 2 bases.

At least ten counts were recorded for this clonotype. The chain links TRBV27 to TRBJ2-3; TRBD2 matches at 12 bases. Unmatched junction bases numbered 7, after V lost 2 bases and J lost 7 bases. The V gene's germline CDR1 is MNHEY and CDR2 SMNVEV (reference sequence). The CDR3 is 16 amino acids. CDR3 amino acids: CASSLGLAGGPHTQYF. The CDR3 coding sequence is TGTGCCAGCAGTTTAGGGCTAGCGGGGGGGCCTCATACGCAGTATTTT.

The V call is TRBV20-1, the J call TRBJ2-5; 11 bases fit TRBD2. Looked up from germline, CDR1 is DFQATT and CDR2 is SNEGSKA (reference sequence). This CDR3 is built from 15 residues. Trimming took 3 bases from V and 5 from J; bases not matched to a gene: 8. The CDR3 protein is CSASVLAGAGETQYF. As DNA, the CDR3 is TGCAGTGCTAGCGTACTAGCGGGAGCGGGTGAGACCCAGTACTTC.

This clonotype was observed many times. The V call is TRBV5-1, the J call TRBJ2-1, with 8 bases fitting TRBD2. CDR3 length: 18 residues. CDR1 and CDR2 from the germline V gene are SGHRS and YFSETQ. V trimming: 0 bases; J trimming: 4 bases; junction bases outside the gene matches: 12. The CDR3 sequence: CASSLVLAGSLGYNEQFF. The CDR3 nucleotides read TGCGCCAGCAGCTTGGTCCTAGCGGGCTCCCTCGGGTACAATGAGCAGTTCTTC.

Only a few counts were recorded for this clonotype. CDR3 bases: TGTGCCAGCAGCTTGGAGCGGAGATACAATGAGCAGTTCTTC. Protein sequence: CASSLERRYNEQFF. This chain uses TRBV11-2 with TRBJ2-1; the D gene is possibly TRBD2 (5 bases). CDR1 SGHAT and CDR2 FQNNGV come from the germline V gene. This CDR3 spans 14 amino acids. V was shortened by 3 bases and J by 4 bases, with 10 bases between the two germline ends.

The rearrangement links TRBV12-3 or TRBV12-4 to TRBJ2-3; D might be TRBD2 (6 bases). The CDR3 runs 12 residues. V gave up 11 bases and J gave up 2 bases, with 11 bases separating them. CDR3 residues: CAGAGSTDTQYF. The CDR3 DNA sequence: TGTGCCGGAGCGGGCTCCACAGATACGCAGTATTTT.

This clonotype was observed a handful of times. V usage is TRBV7-2 and J usage is TRBJ1-4, with TRBD1 identical over 9 bases. The junction had 4 bases not matched to a gene; V was cut back by 2 bases and J by 6 bases. CDR1 and CDR2 from the germline V gene are SGHTA and FQGNSA. CDR3 length: 15 amino acids. CDR3 sequence: CASSLTGQGYEKLFF. The CDR3, as DNA: TGTGCCAGCAGCTTAACGGGACAGGGTTATGAAAAACTGTTTTTT.

This clonotype was seen only once. The chain employs TRBV4-3 and TRBJ2-1; 7 nucleotides match TRBD2. The CDR3 is 18 residues long. The V gene's germline CDR1 is LGHNA and CDR2 YSLEER. The V gene end was trimmed by 1 base and the J gene end by 6 bases; junction bases not matched to a gene: 15. The CDR3 spells CASSQGFGGGPKGNEQFF. Written as DNA, the CDR3 is TGCGCCAGCAGCCAAGGATTTGGGGGAGGGCCGAAGGGCAATGAGCAGTTCTTC.

This clonotype was observed a few times. The chain has TRBV7-2 and TRBJ2-5, with D unresolved. V was cut by 1 base and J by 1 base, with 10 bases left in between. CDR3 size: 15 residues. Germline CDR1 is SGHTA and CDR2 is FQGNSA. CDR3 sequence: CASSLVPGVQETQYF. In DNA form, the CDR3 reads TGTGCCAGCAGCTTAGTTCCCGGAGTCCAAGAGACCCAGTACTTC. Full variable domain (missing parts from reference TRBV7-2 and TRBJ2-5): GAGVSQSPSNKVTEKGKDVELRCDPISGHTALYWYRQSLGQGLEFLIYFQGNSAPDKSGLPSDRFSAERTGGSVSTLTIQRTQQEDSAVYLCASSLVPGVQETQYFGPGTRLLVL.

The chain uses TRBV6-1 and TRBJ1-1; the D is unclear. V was trimmed by 8 bases and J by 7 bases, leaving 23 bases between them. Germline V gene sequence: CDR1 MNHNS, CDR2 SASEGT. The length of the CDR3 is 15 residues. As DNA, the CDR3 is TGTGCCAGCTCTCGAGGACCTGGACTCGCGGTTGAAGCTTTCTTT. This gives the protein CASSRGPGLAVEAFF.

Many counts were recorded for this clonotype. The V gene is TRBV7-2, the J gene TRBJ2-7, with 7 bases matching TRBD2. The germline CDR1 and CDR2 sequences are SGHTA and FQGNSA. CDR3 size: 14 residues. With 5 bases clipped from V and 6 bases from J, the junction kept 10 bases outside the gene matches. The CDR3 reads CASSLWTSEGEQYF. The CDR3 DNA is TGTGCCAGCAGCCTTTGGACTAGTGAGGGCGAGCAGTACTTC.

There are a few counts of this clonotype. V and J are TRBV21-1 and TRBJ2-2; the D segment call TRBD1 is taken from the table without a DNA check. TRBV21-1 is flagged as a pseudogene. The CDR3 loop spans 16 amino acids. The CDR3 loop reads CASTAPPGQNTGELFF. In DNA, the CDR3 is TGTGCCAGCACCGCACCGCCGGGACAGAACACCGGGGAGCTGTTTTTT.